A single sample gave rise to the 8 T cell receptor beta chains below, sequenced in a study of blood T cell repertoires in COVID-19. TCRdb's table, derived via immunoSEQ multiplex PCR, lists solely in-frame clones and lacks some. In the table there are fewer than 200,000 clones, about 90% of which are singletons. The material sequenced was peripheral blood. The receptors here all came from a man aged 25-40 years with COVID-19, enrolled during active disease.

V and J are TRBV28 and TRBJ2-1; 7 nucleotides line up with TRBD2. Germline V gene lookup returns CDR1 MDHEN and CDR2 SYDVKM. V dropped 6 bases and J dropped 8; count of bases not matched to a gene: 16. The length of the CDR3 is 16 residues. The DNA for the CDR3 is TGTGCCAGCAGCCCAACGGGCGGAGGGAGGGTCGATGAGCAGTTCTTC. It yields the protein CASSPTGGGRVDEQFF.

The rearrangement uses TRBV5-1 and TRBJ2-7, with 7 bases aligning to TRBD1. Germline lookup yields CDR1 SGHRS and CDR2 YFSETQ. This CDR3 comprises 12 residues. The trim removed 5 bases at V and 2 bases at J, leaving 1 base unmatched. This CDR3 reads CASRDRTYEQYF. CDR3 in DNA: TGCGCCAGCAGGGACAGGACCTACGAGCAGTACTTC.

The rearrangement joins TRBV28 to TRBJ2-5, with D possibly being TRBD2 (6 bases). The CDR3 loop spans 13 amino acids. Per the germline V gene, CDR1 is MDHEN and CDR2 is SYDVKM. Trimming pared 10 bases from V and 4 bases from J, leaving 16 bases between. The CDR3 DNA reads as TGTGCCATAGCTTCCTCGGGGGTAGAGACCCAGTACTTC. Translation: CAIASSGVETQYF.

The chain employs TRBV7-2 and TRBJ2-1; a weak D match, TRBD1 (6 bases). CDR3 size: 15 residues. CDR1 SGHTA and CDR2 FQGNSA come from the germline V gene. V shed 5 bases and J shed 2 bases, with 13 bases lying between them. CDR3 amino acids: CASSLWTVTYNEQFF. In DNA, the CDR3 is TGTGCCAGCAGCCTTTGGACAGTCACCTACAATGAGCAGTTCTTC.

The chain uses TRBV5-1 and TRBJ2-5; 7 bases map to TRBD2. The ends lost 0 bases at V and 4 bases at J; junction bases unmatched: 9. The germline CDR1 and CDR2 sequences are SGHRS and YFSETQ. The length of the CDR3 is 16 residues. CDR3 DNA: TGCGCCAGCAGCTTGGGTTCGTTTAGGGAGGGAGAGACCCAGTACTTC. This encodes CASSLGSFREGETQYF.

The V call is TRBV7-8, the J call TRBJ2-7, with 10 bases lining up with TRBD1. The CDR3 is 14 residues long. J lost 3 bases, V lost 7 bases, and 6 bases had no gene match. Germline CDR1 is SGHVS and CDR2 is FQNEAQ. The CDR3 region is CASTLRDRGYEQYF. CDR3 DNA sequence: TGTGCCAGCACCTTGCGGGACAGGGGCTACGAGCAGTACTTC.

V is TRBV4-1 and J is TRBJ1-5; D call uncertain. Trimming cost V 4 bases and J 2 bases, with 21 bases left between them. The CDR3 contains 18 residues. CDR1 is MGHRA, CDR2 YSYEKL, per germline. The CDR3 region has the DNA TGCGCCAGCAGCCCCCCCACATCGGGGAGAGGAGGCAATCAGCCCCAGCATTTT. Translation gives CASSPPTSGRGGNQPQHF.

The rearrangement uses TRBV18 and TRBJ2-6; 7 nucleotides line up with TRBD2. The CDR3 consists of 18 residues. Germline-derived CDR1 and CDR2 are KGHSH and LQKENI. The V segment lost 3 bases and the J segment 0 bases; nucleotides outside the gene matches: 8. CDR3 sequence reads: CASSPYLAEISGANVLTF. The CDR3 region has the DNA TGTGCCAGCTCACCTTATCTAGCGGAGATCTCTGGGGCCAACGTCCTGACTTTC. Variable domain in full (rest from reference TRBV18 and TRBJ2-6): NAGVMQNPRHLVRRRGQEARLRCSPMKGHSHVYWYRQLPEEGLKFMVYLQKENIIDESGMPKERFSAEFPKEGPSILRIQQVVRGDSAAYFCASSPYLAEISGANVLTFGAGSRLTVL.